This entry lists 28 T cell receptor beta chains sequenced from one sample in a study of beta chain features in type 1 diabetes. The sequenced template was cDNA made from the entire isolated RNA. Produced via immunoSEQ multiplex PCR; TCRdb's table is partial and in-frame only. Among roughly 380,000 clones listed, about 20% were seen once. The sample comprised naive CD4+ T cells from blood. The receptors stem from a woman aged 18-30 years in good health.

The chain links TRBV5-1 to TRBJ1-1; the D gene is possibly TRBD1 (6 bases). The CDR3 consists of 12 residues. Germline V gene data show CDR1 as SGHRS and CDR2 as YFSETQ. V was cut by 4 bases and J by 10 bases, with 14 bases left in between. CDR3 DNA sequence: TGCGCCAGCAGCCTACAGGGCAGCGTAGCTTTCTTT. Amino acids: CASSLQGSVAFF.

This sequence joins TRBV5-1 and TRBJ2-7; TRBD1 matches at 7 bases. V dropped 1 base and J dropped 4; count of bases not matched to a gene: 5. The CDR3 consists of 14 residues. Germline-derived CDR1 and CDR2 are SGHRS and YFSETQ. CDR3 sequence reads: CASSLTAGGYEQYF. CDR3 bases: TGCGCCAGCAGCTTGACGGCAGGGGGATACGAGCAGTACTTC.

The chain has TRBV11-2 and TRBJ2-3; TRBD1 is a possible D gene (5 bases). From germline, CDR1 is SGHAT and CDR2 FQNNGV. Trimming took 6 bases from V and 5 from J, leaving 12 bases between them. The length of the CDR3 is 13 residues. Here the CDR3 DNA reads TGTGCCAGCAGGTCAGGGAAGGGAGATACGCAGTATTTT. It encodes CASRSGKGDTQYF.

The J gene is TRBJ2-3, the V gene TRBV10-3; TRBD2 is a possible D gene (6 bases). The CDR3 length is 14 residues. V lost 11 bases and J 1 base, leaving 16 bases between the germline ends. CDR1 and CDR2 (germline): ENHRY, SYGVKD. The CDR3 nucleotides read TGTGCCGCCCCCCCGGGGACTTGCACAGATACGCAGTATTTT. It codes for CAAPPGTCTDTQYF.

The V and J genes are TRBV2 and TRBJ1-1, with TRBD1 as a possible D gene (5 bases). The V end was cut by 4 bases, the J end by 4 bases, with 10 bases between. The CDR3 is 13 amino acids. CDR1 and CDR2 (germline): SNHLY, FYNNEI. CDR3 residues: CASSARVGTEAFF. DNA for the CDR3: TGTGCCAGCAGTGCCAGGGTAGGCACTGAAGCTTTCTTT.

This clone was seen more than once but under ten times. Other nucleotide sequences in the sample specify the same CDR3. This chain uses TRBV7-9 with TRBJ1-5, with D unclear. Trimming removed 0 bases from V and 5 bases from J, with 5 bases in between. The CDR3 sequence is 13 residues long. Germline loops: CDR1 SEHNR, CDR2 FQNEAQ (reference sequence). CDR3 DNA: TGTGCCAGCAGCTTAGCGCGGGATCAGCCCCAGCATTTT. As protein: CASSLARDQPQHF.

Only a few counts were recorded for this clone. The chain recombines TRBV18 with TRBJ2-7; TRBD2 matches at 8 bases. V shed 3 bases, J shed 1 base, and the junction held 8 bases outside the gene matches. In germline, CDR1 is KGHSH, CDR2 LQKENI. CDR3 length equals 16 residues. The CDR3 DNA reads as TGTGCCAGCTCACCTCCAGGACTAGCTGATTCCTACGAGCAGTACTTC. Translating it yields CASSPPGLADSYEQYF.

The V and J genes are TRBV7-9 and TRBJ2-4; TRBD2 is a possible D gene (5 bases). CDR1 is SEHNR, CDR2 FQNEAQ, per germline (reference sequence). Trimming shortened V by 0 bases and J by 9 bases, and 9 bases separated the two germline ends. CDR3 size: 13 residues. CDR3 nucleotide sequence: TGTGCCAGCAGCTTAGCGGGCGCGGGCATTCAGTACTTC. Amino acids: CASSLAGAGIQYF.

V is TRBV7-2 and J is TRBJ1-2, with a tentative D call TRBD1 (5 bases). The CDR3 covers 15 residues. Germline CDR1 SGHTA, CDR2 FQGNSA. Trimming cost V 4 bases and J 8 bases, with 20 bases left between them. CDR3 in amino acids: CASSSRQGGMGGYTF. CDR3 DNA sequence: TGTGCCAGCAGCTCCCGGCAGGGAGGTATGGGGGGCTACACCTTC.

In its sample, this clone was seen a few times. This chain uses TRBV5-1 with TRBJ2-2; no definite D call. The CDR3 extends over 15 amino acids. Trimming left V 4 bases short and J 2 bases short, with 12 bases between. Germline V gene sequence: CDR1 SGHRS, CDR2 YFSETQ. This CDR3 is CASSSRIRNTGELFF. The CDR3 DNA is TGCGCCAGCAGCAGCAGGATCCGTAACACCGGGGAGCTGTTTTTT.

The genes are TRBV30 and TRBJ2-7; 7 bases fit TRBD1. The CDR3 is made up of 13 amino acids. Germline V CDR1 and CDR2: GTSNPN, SVGIG (reference sequence). Trimming removed 4 bases from V and 3 bases from J; junction bases left unmatched: 6. CDR3 sequence: CAWKQQGRYEQYF. The CDR3 nucleotides are TGTGCCTGGAAACAACAGGGGCGCTACGAGCAGTACTTC.

V is TRBV9 and J is TRBJ2-3, with D perhaps matching TRBD1 (6 bases). Trimming removed 5 bases from V and 4 bases from J, with 17 bases in between. The germline CDR1 and CDR2 sequences are SGDLS and YYNGEE. The CDR3 is made up of 15 amino acids. The CDR3 loop reads CASSPRGYGADTQYF. CDR3 coding DNA: TGTGCCAGCAGTCCGAGGGGGTACGGGGCAGATACGCAGTATTTT.

This rearrangement joins TRBV6-1 to TRBJ2-5, with 13 nucleotides matching TRBD2. The CDR3 is made up of 15 amino acids. Trimming removed 3 bases from V and 3 bases from J; junction bases left unmatched: 1. Germline CDR1 MNHNS, CDR2 SASEGT. Here the CDR3 DNA reads TGTGCCAGCAGTGATGGGACTAGCGGGAAAGAGACCCAGTACTTC. Protein product: CASSDGTSGKETQYF.

The genes are TRBV4-1 and TRBJ2-5; D is perhaps TRBD2 (5 bases). Per germline, CDR1 MGHRA and CDR2 YSYEKL. Trimming left V 1 base short and J 2 bases short, with 17 bases between. The CDR3 is made up of 17 amino acids. The CDR3 DNA is TGCGCCAGCAGCCAAGGGCCCCCCCGGCGGGCTCAAGAGACCCAGTACTTC. Translating gives CASSQGPPRRAQETQYF.

There are a few counts of this clone. V and J are TRBV4-1 and TRBJ1-5, with 11 bases fitting TRBD1. Per the germline V gene, CDR1 is MGHRA and CDR2 is YSYEKL. The CDR3 runs 15 residues. V lost 1 base and J lost 9; bases outside the gene matches: 5. The CDR3 DNA is TGCGCCAGCAGCCAAGTGGGACAGGGGGTTCGGCCCCAGCATTTT. Its translation is CASSQVGQGVRPQHF.

This clone was seen more than once but under ten times. The chain couples TRBV4-2 to TRBJ2-1; no firm D call. Germline V CDR1 and CDR2: LGHNA, YNFKEQ. This CDR3 spans 16 amino acids. Deletions cut 1 base from V and 0 bases from J, with 10 bases between. The CDR3: CASSQVQAVSYNEQFF. The CDR3 bases are TGTGCCAGCAGCCAAGTGCAGGCCGTCTCCTACAATGAGCAGTTCTTC.

Turning to this clone: This sample includes further DNA sequences coding for the same CDR3. This sequence joins TRBV30 and TRBJ1-1; D is unresolved. Deletions cut 8 bases from V and 5 bases from J, with 12 bases between. Germline values: CDR1 GTSNPN, CDR2 SVGIG (reference sequence). This CDR3 is 11 amino acids long. For the CDR3, the DNA is TGTGCCGGCGATCGGGGAACTGAAGCTTTCTTT. The encoded protein is CAGDRGTEAFF.

This clone came up a few times. For the CDR3, the DNA is TGTGCCAGCGCCAAGGGACAGGGAGGGTACGAGCAGTACTTC. Protein sequence: CASAKGQGGYEQYF. The V and J genes are TRBV2 and TRBJ2-7, with 9 positions matching TRBD1. The CDR3 has 14 amino acids. Germline-derived CDR1 and CDR2 are SNHLY and FYNNEI. The V segment lost 8 bases and the J segment 4 bases; nucleotides outside the gene matches: 9.

This clone was counted a few times. This sequence joins TRBV7-6 and TRBJ2-5, with a weak D call TRBD1 (7 bases). Trimming shortened V by 3 bases and J by 4 bases, and 12 bases separated the two germline ends. The CDR3 length is 14 residues. Germline assignment: CDR1 SGHVS and CDR2 FNYEAQ. Here the CDR3 reads CASSFQGGRETQYF. The CDR3 DNA reads as TGTGCCAGCAGCTTCCAGGGGGGAAGAGAGACCCAGTACTTC.

The CDR3, as DNA: TGTGCCAGCAGCGTGACTAGCGAGGTCTCCTACGAGCAGTACTTC. It encodes CASSVTSEVSYEQYF. The chain joins TRBV9 to TRBJ2-5; 8 bases match TRBD2. The DNA matches TRBJ2-7 better at its end, which makes the J call doubtful. The length of the CDR3 is 15 residues. CDR1 is SGDLS and CDR2 is YYNGEE in the germline V gene.

The chain combines TRBV13 with TRBJ2-7; 8 positions match TRBD2. CDR3 length equals 16 residues. CDR1 and CDR2 (germline): PRHDT, FYEKMQ (reference sequence). V lost 0 bases, J lost 3 bases, and 7 bases stayed unmatched. Written as DNA, the CDR3 is TGTGCCAGCAGCTTAGGTCAGTATCTAGCGGGCTACGAGCAGTACTTC. The encoded protein is CASSLGQYLAGYEQYF.

This clone was seen more than once but under ten times. This rearrangement joins TRBV9 to TRBJ2-7, with D hard to call. This CDR3 contains 14 residues. The V end was cut by 3 bases, the J end by 1 base, with 11 bases between. Germline lookup yields CDR1 SGDLS and CDR2 YYNGEE. Written as DNA, the CDR3 is TGTGCCAGCAGCGCACCCGACACATCCTACGAGCAGTACTTC. Its translation: CASSAPDTSYEQYF. The full variable domain, in which reference TRBV9 and TRBJ2-7 provide the parts outside the CDR3, is DSGVTQTPKHLITATGQRVTLRCSPRSGDLSVYWYQQSLDQGLQFLIQYYNGEERAKGNILERFSAQQFPDLHSELNLSSLELGDSALYFCASSAPDTSYEQYFGPGTRLTVT.

In regard to this clone: Other DNA sequences within the sample encode an identical CDR3. The rearrangement links TRBV30 to TRBJ2-3; D remains unclear. From germline, CDR1 is GTSNPN and CDR2 SVGIG (reference sequence). The CDR3 extends over 12 amino acids. V lost 2 bases, J lost 0 bases, and 3 bases lay in between. CDR3 in DNA: TGTGCCTGGAGTCCGAGCACAGATACGCAGTATTTT. Translation: CAWSPSTDTQYF.

This clone has only a few counts. V usage is TRBV20-1 and J usage is TRBJ1-3, with TRBD1 as a possible D gene (5 bases). The CDR3 extends over 11 amino acids. With 3 bases removed from V and 7 bases from J, the gap between germline ends came to 7 bases. Per the germline V gene, CDR1 is DFQATT and CDR2 is SNEGSKA (reference sequence). The DNA of the CDR3 is TGCAGTGCTAGGGAGGGGAACACCATATATTTT. Translated: CSAREGNTIYF.

This clone turned up a few times. The chain is built from TRBV5-1 and TRBJ2-7, with 10 bases identical to TRBD2. V lost 4 bases and J lost 6; bases outside the gene matches: 7. This CDR3 region has 14 residues. Looked up from germline, CDR1 is SGHRS and CDR2 is YFSETQ. The CDR3 region is CASSLLAGRGEQYF. Written as DNA, the CDR3 is TGCGCCAGCAGCCTACTAGCGGGGAGAGGCGAGCAGTACTTC.

This rearrangement joins TRBV30 to TRBJ2-7, with 7 nucleotides matching TRBD1. There are 13 residues in the CDR3. Germline V CDR1 and CDR2: GTSNPN, SVGIG (reference sequence). V lost 4 bases, J lost 3 bases, and 6 bases stayed unmatched. The CDR3 DNA follows: TGTGCCTGGAACCGGGACAGCCTCTACGAGCAGTACTTC. Its protein is CAWNRDSLYEQYF.

This chain uses TRBV7-2 with TRBJ1-4; 7 bases fit TRBD1. Germline CDR1 and CDR2: SGHTA and FQGNSA. The CDR3 is 15 amino acids. Trimming took 6 bases from V and 4 from J; bases not matched to a gene: 8. The CDR3 DNA is TGTGCCAGCAGGTATCCCGGGACAGTTAATGAAAAACTGTTTTTT. This sequence encodes CASRYPGTVNEKLFF.

This clone came up a few times. The chain links TRBV4-1 to TRBJ1-5; 9 nucleotides line up with TRBD1. Germline V gene sequence: CDR1 MGHRA, CDR2 YSYEKL. The CDR3 sequence is 17 residues long. Trimming cost V 1 base and J 6 bases; bases outside gene matches: 10. The CDR3 DNA follows: TGCGCCAGCAGCCAAGGTCGAGGAACAGGGGGCGTTCAGCCCCAGCATTTT. Protein sequence: CASSQGRGTGGVQPQHF.